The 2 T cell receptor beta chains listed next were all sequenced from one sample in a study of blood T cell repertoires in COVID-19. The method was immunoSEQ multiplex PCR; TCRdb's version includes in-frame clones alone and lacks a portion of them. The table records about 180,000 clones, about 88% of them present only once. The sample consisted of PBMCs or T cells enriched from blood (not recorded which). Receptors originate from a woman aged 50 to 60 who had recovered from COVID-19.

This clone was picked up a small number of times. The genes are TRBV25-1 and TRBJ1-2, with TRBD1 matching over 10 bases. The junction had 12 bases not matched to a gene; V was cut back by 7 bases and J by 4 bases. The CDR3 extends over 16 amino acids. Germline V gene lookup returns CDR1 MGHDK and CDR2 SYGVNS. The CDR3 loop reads CASIGPGQGSVYGYTF. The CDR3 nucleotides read TGTGCCAGCATCGGCCCGGGACAGGGGAGCGTCTATGGCTACACCTTC.

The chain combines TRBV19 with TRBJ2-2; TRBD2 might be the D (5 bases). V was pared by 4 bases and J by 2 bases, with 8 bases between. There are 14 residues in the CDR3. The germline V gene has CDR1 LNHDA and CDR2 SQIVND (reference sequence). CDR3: CASSTSLNTGELFF. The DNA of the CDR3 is TGTGCCAGTAGTACTAGCCTAAACACCGGGGAGCTGTTTTTT. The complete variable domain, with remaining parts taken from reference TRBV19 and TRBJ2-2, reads DGGITQSPKYLFRKEGQNVTLSCEQNLNHDAMYWYRQDPGQGLRLIYYSQIVNDFQKGDIAEGYSVSREKKESFPLTVTSAQKNPTAFYLCASSTSLNTGELFFGEGSRLTVL.